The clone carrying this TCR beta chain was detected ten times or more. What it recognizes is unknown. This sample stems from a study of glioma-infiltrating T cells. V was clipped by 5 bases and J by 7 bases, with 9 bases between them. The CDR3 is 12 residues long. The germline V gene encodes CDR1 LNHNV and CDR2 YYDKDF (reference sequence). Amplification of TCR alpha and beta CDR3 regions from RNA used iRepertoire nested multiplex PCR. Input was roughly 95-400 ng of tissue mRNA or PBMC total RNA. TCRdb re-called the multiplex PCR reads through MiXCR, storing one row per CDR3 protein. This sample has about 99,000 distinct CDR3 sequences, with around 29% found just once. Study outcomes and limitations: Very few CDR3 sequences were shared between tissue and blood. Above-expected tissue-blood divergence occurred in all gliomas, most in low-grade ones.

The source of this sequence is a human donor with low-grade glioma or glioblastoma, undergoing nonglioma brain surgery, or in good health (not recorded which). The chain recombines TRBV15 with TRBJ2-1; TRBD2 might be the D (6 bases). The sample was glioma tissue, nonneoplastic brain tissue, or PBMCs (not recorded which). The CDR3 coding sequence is TGTGCCACCAGCGGTCGGGGGAATGAGCAGTTCTTC. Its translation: CATSGRGNEQFF.